The present T cell receptor (beta chain) was sequenced within a study of T cell responses to AZD1222 COVID-19 vaccine. Here immunoSEQ multiplex PCR was the method, and the copy in TCRdb shows in-frame clones only, minus some. Of some 180,000 clones detected, around nine tenths appear once; the ten largest clones hold roughly 0.49%. This CDR3 comprises 16 residues. The germline CDR1 and CDR2 sequences are WSHSY and SAAADI. The V and J ends lost 4 bases and 4 bases respectively, with 19 bases between them. Of note for this clone: Its antigen remains unidentified.

Study observations and caveats: Scientists sampled the repertoires only once the peak T cell response had passed.

V gene TRBV10-2 combines with J gene TRBJ1-2; D is perhaps TRBD1 (6 bases). The sequence came from an adult in good health. Source: peripheral blood, taken on day 0 of AZD1222 vaccination. CDR3 region: CASSGGTMGRGYGYTF. The CDR3 DNA sequence: TGCGCCAGCAGTGGCGGGACAATGGGCCGGGGCTATGGCTACACCTTC.